This T cell receptor beta chain was recovered during a study of shared clonotypes between healthy human individuals. Study-wide background: Each donor's CD8 memory used one plate, CD8 naive two, each CD4 subset three.

CDR3 length equals 12 residues. Germline V gene sequence: CDR1 SQVTM, CDR2 ANQGSEA. The ends were cut back, 1 base at V and 5 bases at J, with 8 bases in the middle. With respect to this clone: The same CDR3 can be traced to other DNA sequences in this sample.

TCRdb's table, derived via immunoSEQ multiplex PCR, lists solely in-frame clones and lacks some. The data hold 800,000 to 1,200,000 clones, with roughly 74% observed a single time. V usage is TRBV29-1 and J usage is TRBJ2-5; D uncertain. Specimen: memory CD4+ T cells from PBMCs. Described subset: CD45RA-negative fraction. This TCR was recovered from a man younger than 30 in good health. Some clones in this sample may be carry-over from other donors' samples. The CDR3 sequence is CSVEGAEETQYF. The DNA for the CDR3 is TGCAGCGTTGAAGGGGCCGAGGAGACCCAGTACTTC.